This T cell receptor beta chain was identified in a study of a mutant IDH1 vaccine in newly diagnosed glioma. Study-wide results and limits: Vaccine-induced immune responses occurred in 93.3% of patients.

The method was immunoSEQ multiplex PCR; TCRdb's version includes in-frame clones alone and lacks a portion of them. The table includes roughly 34,000 clones, 80% to 85% detected once. This clone was detected a few times. Antigen: not known. This CDR3 is also generated by other DNA sequences in the sample. Sample time point: baseline, week 1 (first vaccination visit). The treatment is: pre-vaccination baseline after standard-of-care therapy. Donors' newly diagnosed IDH1-mutant WHO grade 3 or 4 astrocytomas lacked nuclear ATRX. From germline, CDR1 is SEHNR and CDR2 FQNEAQ (reference sequence). With 1 base removed from V and 4 bases from J, the gap between germline ends came to 2 bases. There are 12 residues in the CDR3.

The source material was peripheral blood mononuclear cells (PBMCs), sampled from a glioma patient treated with radiotherapy, temozolomide or both. The clonotype was recovered from a man in his forties or fifties with glioma. Some clones in this sample may be carry-over from other donors' samples. The chain couples TRBV7-9 to TRBJ1-5; D gene unclear. The CDR3: CASSLGNQPQHF. The CDR3 region has the DNA TGTGCCAGCAGCTTAGGGAATCAGCCCCAGCATTTT. The whole variable domain, filled in from reference TRBV7-9 and TRBJ1-5, reads DTGVSQNPRHKITKRGQNVTFRCDPISEHNRLYWYRQTLGQGPEFLTYFQNEAQLEKSRLLSDRFSAERPKGSFSTLEIQRTEQGDSAMYLCASSLGNQPQHFGDGTRLSIL.